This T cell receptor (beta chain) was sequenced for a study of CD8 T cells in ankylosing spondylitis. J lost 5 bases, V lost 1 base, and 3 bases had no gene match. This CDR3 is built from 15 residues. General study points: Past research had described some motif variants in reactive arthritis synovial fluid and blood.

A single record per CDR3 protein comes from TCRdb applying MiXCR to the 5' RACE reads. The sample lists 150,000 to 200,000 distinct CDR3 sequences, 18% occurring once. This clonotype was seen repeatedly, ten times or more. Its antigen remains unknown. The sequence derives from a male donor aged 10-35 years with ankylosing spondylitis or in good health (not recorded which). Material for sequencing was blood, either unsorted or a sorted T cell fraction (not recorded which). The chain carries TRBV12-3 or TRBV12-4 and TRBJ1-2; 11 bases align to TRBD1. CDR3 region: CASSLVGTGGYGYTF. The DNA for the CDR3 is TGTGCCAGCAGTTTAGTAGGGACAGGGGGGTATGGCTACACCTTC.